Below, 8 T cell receptor beta chains from the same sample are listed, as sequenced in a study of cytomegalovirus exposure and HLA in healthy donors. PCR involved 60 Vbeta and 13 Jbeta primers. Libraries were prepared by immunoSEQ multiplex PCR; TCRdb keeps only in-frame clonotypes and omits some of them. Among 150,000 to 200,000 clones listed, approximately 81% were seen once. Sequencing input: PBMCs. These receptors were taken from a man younger than 30 in good health and CMV-seronegative.

This chain uses TRBV7-9 with TRBJ1-4; tentatively, D is TRBD1 (6 bases). The V gene lost 2 bases and the J gene lost 7 bases, with 8 bases spanning the gap. The CDR3 runs to 13 residues. CDR1 SEHNR and CDR2 FQNEAQ come from the germline V gene (reference sequence). CDR3 loop: CASSLTGPEKLFF. CDR3 nucleotides: TGTGCCAGCAGCTTAACAGGGCCTGAAAAACTGTTTTTT.

A remark on this clone: At one of its ends the junction is not consistent with the germline gene, which may arise from a read error. The chain employs TRBV7-9 and TRBJ1-1; D is undetermined. Germline V lookup: CDR1 SEHNR, CDR2 FQNEAQ (reference sequence). The CDR3 loop spans 13 amino acids. CDR3 amino acids: CSSSFTSGGLAFF. The CDR3 nucleotides are TGTTCCAGCAGCTTCACAAGCGGTGGCTTAGCTTTCTTT.

V usage is TRBV9 and J usage is TRBJ2-5, with 7 bases that match TRBD2. V trimming: 0 bases; J trimming: 7 bases; junction bases outside the gene matches: 12. The CDR3 runs 16 residues. Germline assignment: CDR1 SGDLS and CDR2 YYNGEE. Here the CDR3 DNA reads TGTGCCAGCAGCGTAGACGAGGCGGGAGTGGGAGGGACCCAGTACTTC. Translating it yields CASSVDEAGVGGTQYF.

Comments on this clone: The junction and the germline gene differ at one end; a read error may be behind it. The chain uses TRBV7-9 and TRBJ1-1; a possible D gene is TRBD1 (6 bases). This CDR3 contains 15 residues. CDR1 SEHNR and CDR2 FQNEAQ come from the germline V gene (reference sequence). The CDR3 loop is CSSSPTGRVYTEAFF. DNA for the CDR3: TGTTCCAGCAGTCCCACAGGGAGGGTTTACACTGAAGCTTTCTTT.

The chain joins TRBV7-2 to TRBJ2-7; the match to TRBD2 covers 8 bases. The junction had 19 bases not matched to a gene; V was cut back by 2 bases and J by 4 bases. This CDR3 has 19 amino acids. The germline V gene encodes CDR1 SGHTA and CDR2 FQGNSA. This chain's CDR3 is CASSLWKGQSRLAWYEQYF. CDR3 sequence (DNA): TGTGCCAGCAGCTTATGGAAAGGACAGTCCCGACTAGCGTGGTACGAGCAGTACTTC.

This clone was recorded once. This chain joins TRBV6-5 and TRBJ2-2; 8 nucleotides agree with TRBD2. The V gene end was trimmed by 4 bases and the J gene end by 5 bases; junction bases not matched to a gene: 6. The germline V gene has CDR1 MNHEY and CDR2 SVGAGI. The length of the CDR3 is 15 residues. The CDR3 reads CASSLGLVRTGELFF. CDR3 bases: TGTGCCAGCAGTTTGGGACTAGTGAGGACCGGGGAGCTGTTTTTT.

The CDR3 is CASSYPGGGYTF. The DNA for the CDR3 is TGTGCCAGCAGCTATCCGGGGGGCGGCTACACCTTC. The chain uses TRBV7-2 and TRBJ1-2, with a weak D call TRBD1 (6 bases). Germline CDR1 and CDR2: SGHTA and FQGNSA. Deletions cut 4 bases from V and 8 bases from J, with 11 bases between. The CDR3 runs 12 residues. The whole variable domain, remainder taken from reference TRBV7-2 and TRBJ1-2, is GAGVSQSPSNKVTEKGKDVELRCDPISGHTALYWYRQSLGQGLEFLIYFQGNSAPDKSGLPSDRFSAERTGGSVSTLTIQRTQQEDSAVYLCASSYPGGGYTFGSGTRLTVV.

The V call is TRBV6-4, the J call TRBJ2-7; 9 bases align to TRBD1. CDR1 and CDR2 from the germline V gene are MRHNA and SNTAGT. The V gene end was trimmed by 6 bases and the J gene end by 0 bases; junction bases not matched to a gene: 3. This CDR3 contains 14 residues. CDR3 amino acids: CASSRDRVSYEQYF. The CDR3 nucleotides are TGTGCCAGCAGCCGGGACAGGGTCTCCTACGAGCAGTACTTC.